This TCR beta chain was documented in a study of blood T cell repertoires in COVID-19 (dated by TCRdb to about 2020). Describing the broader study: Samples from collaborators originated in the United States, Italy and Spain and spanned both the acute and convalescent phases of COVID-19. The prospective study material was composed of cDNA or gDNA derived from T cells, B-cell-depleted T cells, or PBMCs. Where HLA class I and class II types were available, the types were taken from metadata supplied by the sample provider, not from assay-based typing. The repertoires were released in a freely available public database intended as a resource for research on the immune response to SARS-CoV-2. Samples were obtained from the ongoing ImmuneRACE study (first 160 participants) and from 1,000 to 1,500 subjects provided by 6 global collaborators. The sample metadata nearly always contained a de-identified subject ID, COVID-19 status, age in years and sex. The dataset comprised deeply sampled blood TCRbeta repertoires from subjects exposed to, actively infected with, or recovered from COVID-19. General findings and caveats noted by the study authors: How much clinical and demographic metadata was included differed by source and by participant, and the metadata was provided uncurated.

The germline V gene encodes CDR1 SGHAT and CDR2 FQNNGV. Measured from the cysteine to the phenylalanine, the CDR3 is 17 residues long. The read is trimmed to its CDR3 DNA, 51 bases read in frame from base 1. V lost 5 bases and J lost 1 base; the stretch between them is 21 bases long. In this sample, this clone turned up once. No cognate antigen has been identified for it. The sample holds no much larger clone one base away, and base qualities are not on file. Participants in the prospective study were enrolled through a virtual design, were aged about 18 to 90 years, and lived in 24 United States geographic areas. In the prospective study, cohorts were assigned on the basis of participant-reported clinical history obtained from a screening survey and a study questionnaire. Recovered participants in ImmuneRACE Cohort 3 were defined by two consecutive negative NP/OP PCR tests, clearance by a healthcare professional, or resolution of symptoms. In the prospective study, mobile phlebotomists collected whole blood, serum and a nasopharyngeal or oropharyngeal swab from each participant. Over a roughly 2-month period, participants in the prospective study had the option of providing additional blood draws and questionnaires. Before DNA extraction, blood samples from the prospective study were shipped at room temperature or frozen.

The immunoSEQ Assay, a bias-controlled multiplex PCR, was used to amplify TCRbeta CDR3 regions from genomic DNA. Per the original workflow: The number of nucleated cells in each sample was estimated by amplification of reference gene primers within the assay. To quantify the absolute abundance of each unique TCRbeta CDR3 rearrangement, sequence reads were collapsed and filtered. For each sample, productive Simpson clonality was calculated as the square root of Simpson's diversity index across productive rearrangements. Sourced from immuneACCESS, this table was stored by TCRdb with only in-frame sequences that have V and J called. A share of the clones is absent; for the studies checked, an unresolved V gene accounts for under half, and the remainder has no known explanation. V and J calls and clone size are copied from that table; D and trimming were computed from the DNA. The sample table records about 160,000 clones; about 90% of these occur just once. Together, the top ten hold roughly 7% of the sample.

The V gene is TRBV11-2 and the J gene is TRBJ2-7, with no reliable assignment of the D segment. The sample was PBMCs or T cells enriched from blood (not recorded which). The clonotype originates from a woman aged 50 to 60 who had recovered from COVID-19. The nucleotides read TGTGCCAGCAGCCCGGGTACCTCCCCGCTACCATCCTACGAGCAGTACTTC. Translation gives CASSPGTSPLPSYEQYF.